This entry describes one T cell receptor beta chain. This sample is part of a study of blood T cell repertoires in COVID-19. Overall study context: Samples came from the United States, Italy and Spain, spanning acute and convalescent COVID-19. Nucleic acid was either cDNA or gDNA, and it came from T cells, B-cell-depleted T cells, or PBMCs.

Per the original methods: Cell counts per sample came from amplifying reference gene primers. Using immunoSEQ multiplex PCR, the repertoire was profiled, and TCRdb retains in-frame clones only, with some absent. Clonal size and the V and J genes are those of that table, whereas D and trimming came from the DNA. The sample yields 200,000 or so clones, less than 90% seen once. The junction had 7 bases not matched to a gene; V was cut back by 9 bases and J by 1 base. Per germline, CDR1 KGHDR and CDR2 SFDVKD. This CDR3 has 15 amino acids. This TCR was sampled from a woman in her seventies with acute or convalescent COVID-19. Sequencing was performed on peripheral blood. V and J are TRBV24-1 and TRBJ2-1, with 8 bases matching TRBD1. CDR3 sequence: CATAADRVSYNEQFF. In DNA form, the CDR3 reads TGTGCCACCGCTGCGGACAGGGTGTCCTACAATGAGCAGTTCTTC.